One sample yielded the 18 T cell receptor beta chains listed below, sequenced in a study of OX40 agonist ivuxolimab in advanced cancers. Sequencing was performed with immunoSEQ multiplex PCR; in TCRdb, only in-frame clones are kept and a portion is missing. The sample yields more than 45,000 clones, 82% seen once. This specimen was CD4+ or CD8+ T cells sorted from blood, taken in a trial of the OX40 agonist ivuxolimab. These receptors were taken from an adult with an advanced solid tumor such as melanoma, head and neck, liver or kidney cancer.

This chain links TRBV7-2 with TRBJ1-6, with D maybe TRBD1 (6 bases). The ends were cut back, 5 bases at V and 9 bases at J, with 14 bases in the middle. Germline V gene sequence: CDR1 SGHTA, CDR2 FQGNSA. The CDR3 has 14 amino acids. CDR3 sequence (DNA): TGTGCCAGCAGCCCCCAGGGGAGGGCTTCACCCCTCCACTTT. It yields the protein CASSPQGRASPLHF.

The V call is TRBV6-5, the J call TRBJ1-2, with unresolved D. CDR3 length equals 14 residues. From germline, CDR1 is MNHEY and CDR2 SVGAGI. The germline V and J ends were trimmed by 2 bases and 2 bases, with 9 bases remaining between them. The CDR3, as DNA: TGTGCCAGCAGTTACGTGGACGCAAACTATGGCTACACCTTC. Its protein product is CASSYVDANYGYTF.

This clone was observed a single time. CDR3 sequence: CASSRGGNEKLFF. The CDR3 DNA reads TGTGCCAGCAGCCGGGGCGGCAATGAAAAACTGTTTTTT. The V call is TRBV5-4, the J call TRBJ1-4; TRBD1 is a possible D gene (5 bases). Deletions cut 4 bases from V and 5 bases from J, with 9 bases between. The CDR3 runs to 13 residues. Germline CDR1 and CDR2: SGHNT and YYREEE (reference sequence).

With respect to this clone: Relative to the germline gene, one junction end is altered; a read error may explain this. The chain links TRBV4-1 to TRBJ2-3, with no clear D. The germline CDR1 and CDR2 sequences are MGHRA and YSYEKL. CDR3 length: 14 amino acids. The CDR3 loop is CASRQEYNTDTQYF. CDR3 in DNA: TGCGCCAGCAGGCAAGAATATAACACAGATACGCAGTATTTT.

This clone was detected a few times. This rearrangement joins TRBV7-2 to TRBJ2-2; no reliable D call. Trimming cost V 8 bases and J 6 bases, with 19 bases left between them. In germline, CDR1 is SGHTA, CDR2 FQGNSA. This CDR3 region has 15 residues. CDR3 DNA sequence: TGTGCCAGCGTTACACCAGGCCGACGCCCCGGGGAGCTGTTTTTT. Its translation: CASVTPGRRPGELFF.

CDR3: CACPGQGRSNYGYTF. The CDR3, as DNA: TGTGCCTGTCCGGGACAGGGCCGTTCTAACTATGGCTACACCTTC. J is TRBJ1-2 and V is TRBV30; 9 bases fit TRBD1. V gave up 6 bases and J gave up 0 bases; unmatched junction bases: 8. Germline V gene lookup returns CDR1 GTSNPN and CDR2 SVGIG (reference sequence). This CDR3 has 15 amino acids.

The chain carries TRBV18 and TRBJ1-6, with 11 bases matching TRBD1. The CDR3 runs 16 residues. V shed 2 bases and J 9 bases; nucleotides not matched to a gene: 6. Per germline, CDR1 KGHSH and CDR2 LQKENI. As DNA, the CDR3 is TGTGCCAGCTCACCAACTGGACAGGGGGCGCCTTCACCCCTCCACTTT. Encoded protein: CASSPTGQGAPSPLHF.

The J gene is TRBJ1-5, the V gene TRBV5-6; 8 nucleotides line up with TRBD1. CDR1 and CDR2 from the germline V gene are SGHDT and YYEEEE. The CDR3 contains 17 residues. J gave up 2 bases and V 4 bases, and 11 bases lay outside the gene matches. CDR3 loop: CASSRHRTGTRNQPQHF. The CDR3 DNA follows: TGTGCCAGCAGCCGACACCGGACAGGGACCCGCAATCAGCCCCAGCATTTT.

The chain's CDR3 is CASSFGGTDEKLFF. In nucleotides, the CDR3 is TGCGCCAGCAGCTTCGGTGGAACCGATGAAAAACTGTTTTTT. The chain links TRBV5-1 to TRBJ1-4; D gene unclear. V lost 2 bases, J lost 6 bases, and 11 bases lay in between. In germline, CDR1 is SGHRS, CDR2 YFSETQ. The CDR3 is 14 amino acids.

CDR3 nucleotides: TGTGCCAGCAGTTCCCTACATTACGAGCAGTACTTC. Its translation: CASSSLHYEQYF. The gene calls are TRBV6-5 and TRBJ2-7; D is ambiguous. The germline V gene encodes CDR1 MNHEY and CDR2 SVGAGI. Trimming pared 4 bases from V and 4 bases from J, leaving 8 bases between. This CDR3 comprises 12 residues.

This clone was detected once. V gene TRBV7-6 combines with J gene TRBJ2-5; perhaps TRBD1 as D (5 bases). V lost 0 bases, J lost 3 bases, and 11 bases lay in between. The germline gives CDR1 SGHVS, CDR2 FNYEAQ. The CDR3 covers 15 residues. The CDR3 here is CASSLALRQKETQYF. The DNA for the CDR3 is TGTGCCAGCAGCTTAGCGCTTAGACAGAAAGAGACCCAGTACTTC.

Here the CDR3 reads CASSRGQLGTEAFF. The CDR3 DNA follows: TGTGCCAGCAGTAGGGGGCAATTGGGCACTGAAGCTTTCTTT. The chain has TRBV7-3 and TRBJ1-1; TRBD1 matches at 7 bases. The CDR3 loop spans 14 amino acids. V was pared by 6 bases and J by 4 bases, with 8 bases of the junction left unmatched. Looked up from germline, CDR1 is SGHTA and CDR2 is FQGTGA.

The chain is built from TRBV18 and TRBJ1-5; D not resolved. The CDR3 is 14 amino acids. The V end was cut by 2 bases, the J end by 0 bases, with 5 bases between. CDR1 is KGHSH and CDR2 is LQKENI in the germline V gene. Here the CDR3 DNA reads TGTGCCAGCTCACCAACAGATAGCAATCAGCCCCAGCATTTT. Amino acids: CASSPTDSNQPQHF.

The count of this clone is one. The J gene is TRBJ2-2, the V gene TRBV11-2; D not certain. The length of the CDR3 is 13 residues. The germline V gene encodes CDR1 SGHAT and CDR2 FQNNGV. With 5 bases removed from V and 7 bases from J, the gap between germline ends came to 11 bases. The CDR3 nucleotides are TGTGCCAGCAGCAAGAGTAGGAGCGGGGAGCTGTTTTTT. Amino acids: CASSKSRSGELFF.

The genes are TRBV29-1 and TRBJ2-3; 8 nucleotides line up with TRBD1. The V segment lost 3 bases and the J segment 4 bases; nucleotides outside the gene matches: 3. The CDR3 extends over 13 amino acids. Germline-derived CDR1 and CDR2 are SQVTM and ANQGSEA. The CDR3 sequence: CSVELTGADTQYF. For the CDR3, the DNA is TGCAGCGTTGAGCTGACAGGGGCAGATACGCAGTATTTT.

This chain uses TRBV30 with TRBJ2-1; the D gene is possibly TRBD2 (6 bases). Germline CDR1 reads GTSNPN; CDR2 reads SVGIG (reference sequence). The CDR3 is made up of 14 amino acids. V lost 6 bases and J 1 base, leaving 13 bases between the germline ends. The CDR3 sequence: CACLSGLSYNEQFF. CDR3 DNA: TGTGCCTGTCTTAGCGGTCTTTCCTACAATGAGCAGTTCTTC. Full variable domain (rest looked up from reference TRBV30 and TRBJ2-1): SQTIHQWPATLVQPVGSPLSLECTVEGTSNPNLYWYRQAAGRGLQLLFYSVGIGQISSEVPQNLSASRPQDRQFILSSKKLLLSDSGFYLCACLSGLSYNEQFFGPGTRLTVL.

This clone has only a few counts. Other DNA sequences from this sample encode an identical CDR3 as well. The J gene is TRBJ1-5, the V gene TRBV28; a weak D match, TRBD1 (5 bases). V was trimmed by 4 bases and J by 2 bases, leaving 12 bases between them. The germline V gene has CDR1 MDHEN and CDR2 SYDVKM. This CDR3 comprises 15 residues. The CDR3 here is CASSSGGDGNQPQHF. CDR3 nucleotide sequence: TGTGCCAGCAGTTCGGGGGGAGATGGCAATCAGCCCCAGCATTTT.

The chain couples TRBV5-4 to TRBJ1-4, with D tentatively TRBD1 (5 bases). CDR1 is SGHNT, CDR2 YYREEE, per germline (reference sequence). The CDR3 has 14 residues. Trimming took 0 bases from V and 7 from J, leaving 10 bases between them. CDR3 in amino acids: CASSLGPGSEKLFF. CDR3 DNA: TGTGCCAGCAGCTTGGGGCCAGGGTCTGAAAAACTGTTTTTT.